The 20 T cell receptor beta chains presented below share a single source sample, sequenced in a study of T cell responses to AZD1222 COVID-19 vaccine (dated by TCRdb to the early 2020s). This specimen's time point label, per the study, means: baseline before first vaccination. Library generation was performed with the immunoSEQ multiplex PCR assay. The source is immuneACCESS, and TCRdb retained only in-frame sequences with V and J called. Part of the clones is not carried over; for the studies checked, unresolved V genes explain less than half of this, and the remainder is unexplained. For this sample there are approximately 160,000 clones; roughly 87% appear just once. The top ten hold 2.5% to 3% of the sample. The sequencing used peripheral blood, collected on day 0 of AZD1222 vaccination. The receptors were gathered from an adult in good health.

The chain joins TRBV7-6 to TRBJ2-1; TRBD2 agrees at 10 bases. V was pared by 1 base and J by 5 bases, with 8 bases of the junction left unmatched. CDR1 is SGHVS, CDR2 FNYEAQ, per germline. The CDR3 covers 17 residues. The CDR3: CASSLGFRAGGNNEQFF. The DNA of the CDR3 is TGTGCCAGCAGCTTAGGGTTTCGAGCGGGAGGGAACAATGAGCAGTTCTTC. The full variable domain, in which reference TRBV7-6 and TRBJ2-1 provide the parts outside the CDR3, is GAGVSQSPRYKVTKRGQDVALRCDPISGHVSLYWYRQALGQGPEFLTYFNYEAQQDKSGLPNDRFSAERPEGSISTLTIQRTEQRDSAMYRCASSLGFRAGGNNEQFFGPGTRLTVL.

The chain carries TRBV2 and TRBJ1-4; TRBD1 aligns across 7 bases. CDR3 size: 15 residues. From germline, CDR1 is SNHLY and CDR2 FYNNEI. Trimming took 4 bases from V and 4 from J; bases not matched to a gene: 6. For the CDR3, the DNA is TGTGCCAGCAGTGGGGCAGACAGGGATAATGAAAAACTGTTTTTT. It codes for CASSGADRDNEKLFF.

This CDR3 reads CASSSPSGIASPLHF. The CDR3 region has the DNA TGCGCCAGCAGTTCCCCCTCGGGGATTGCCTCACCCCTCCACTTT. V is TRBV4-1 and J is TRBJ1-6; D unclear. Germline lookup yields CDR1 MGHRA and CDR2 YSYEKL. This CDR3 has 15 residues. Trimming removed 6 bases from V and 10 bases from J, with 19 bases in between.

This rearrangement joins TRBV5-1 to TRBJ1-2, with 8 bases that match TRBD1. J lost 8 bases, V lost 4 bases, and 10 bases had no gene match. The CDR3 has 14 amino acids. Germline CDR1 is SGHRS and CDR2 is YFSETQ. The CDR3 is CASSPDRGIDGYTF. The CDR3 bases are TGCGCCAGCAGCCCCGACAGGGGAATTGACGGCTACACCTTC.

CDR3 sequence reads: CAWSKTVTYEQYF. The CDR3 bases are TGTGCCTGGAGTAAGACGGTAACCTACGAGCAGTACTTC. The V and J genes are TRBV30 and TRBJ2-7; D is unclear. V dropped 2 bases and J dropped 2 bases, with 10 bases sitting between them. This CDR3 region has 13 residues. Per germline, CDR1 GTSNPN and CDR2 SVGIG (reference sequence). Supplemented by reference TRBV30 and TRBJ2-7, the full variable domain reads SQTIHQWPATLVQPVGSPLSLECTVEGTSNPNLYWYRQAAGRGLQLLFYSVGIGQISSEVPQNLSASRPQDRQFILSSKKLLLSDSGFYLCAWSKTVTYEQYFGPGTRLTVT.

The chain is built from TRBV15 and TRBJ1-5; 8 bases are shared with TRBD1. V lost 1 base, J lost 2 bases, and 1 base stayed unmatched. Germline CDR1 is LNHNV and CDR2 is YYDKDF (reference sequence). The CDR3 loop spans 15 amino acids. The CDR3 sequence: CATSRVTGGNQPQHF. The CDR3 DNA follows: TGTGCCACCAGCAGAGTGACAGGGGGCAATCAGCCCCAGCATTTT.

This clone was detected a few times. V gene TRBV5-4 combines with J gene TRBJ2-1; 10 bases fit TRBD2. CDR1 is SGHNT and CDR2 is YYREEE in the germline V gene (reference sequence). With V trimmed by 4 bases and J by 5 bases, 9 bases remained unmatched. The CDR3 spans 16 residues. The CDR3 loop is CASSRPTSGNNNEQFF. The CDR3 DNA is TGTGCCAGCAGCCGCCCCACTAGCGGGAACAACAATGAGCAGTTCTTC.

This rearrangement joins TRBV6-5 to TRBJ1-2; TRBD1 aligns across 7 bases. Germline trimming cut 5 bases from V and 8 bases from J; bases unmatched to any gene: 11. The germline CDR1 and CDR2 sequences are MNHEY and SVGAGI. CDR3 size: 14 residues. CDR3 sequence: CASSRDSSMGGYTF. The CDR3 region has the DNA TGTGCCAGCAGTCGGGACAGCTCTATGGGGGGCTACACCTTC.

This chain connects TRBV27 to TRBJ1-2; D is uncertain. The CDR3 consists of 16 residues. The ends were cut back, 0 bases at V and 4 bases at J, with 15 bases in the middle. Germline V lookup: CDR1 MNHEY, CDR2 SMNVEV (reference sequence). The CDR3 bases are TGTGCCAGCAGTTTATCTGCAGGCCCGAATCGCTATGGCTACACCTTC. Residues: CASSLSAGPNRYGYTF.

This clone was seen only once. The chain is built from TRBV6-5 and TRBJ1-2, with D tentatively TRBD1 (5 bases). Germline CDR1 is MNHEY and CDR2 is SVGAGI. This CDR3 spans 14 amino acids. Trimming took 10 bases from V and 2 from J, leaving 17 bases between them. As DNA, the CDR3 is TGTGCCACCGGGCGGGGGAGATTAAACTATGGCTACACCTTC. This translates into CATGRGRLNYGYTF.

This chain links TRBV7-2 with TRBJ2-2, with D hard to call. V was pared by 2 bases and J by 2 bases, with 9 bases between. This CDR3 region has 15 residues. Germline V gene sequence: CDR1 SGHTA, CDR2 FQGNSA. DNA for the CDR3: TGTGCCAGCAGCTTACGAAGCCGCAACACCGGGGAGCTGTTTTTT. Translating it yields CASSLRSRNTGELFF.

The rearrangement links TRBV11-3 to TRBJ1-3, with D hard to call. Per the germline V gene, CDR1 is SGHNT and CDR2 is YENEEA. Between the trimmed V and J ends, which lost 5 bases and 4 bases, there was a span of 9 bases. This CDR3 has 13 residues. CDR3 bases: TGTGCCAGCAGCAAGGGAGTAGGAAACACCATATATTTT. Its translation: CASSKGVGNTIYF.

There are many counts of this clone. CDR3 nucleotide sequence: TGCGCCAGCAGCCAAGGGTGGAGGGGCAATCAGCCCCAGCATTTT. It encodes CASSQGWRGNQPQHF. This chain links TRBV4-1 with TRBJ1-5, with D uncertain. The V end lost 1 base, the J end lost 2 bases, and 9 bases lay between the germline ends. Germline V gene sequence: CDR1 MGHRA, CDR2 YSYEKL. The CDR3 sequence is 15 residues long.

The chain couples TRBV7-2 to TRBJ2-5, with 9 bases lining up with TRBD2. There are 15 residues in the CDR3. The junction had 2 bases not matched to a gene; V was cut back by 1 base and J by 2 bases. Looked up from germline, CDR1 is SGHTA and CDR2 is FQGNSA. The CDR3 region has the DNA TGTGCCAGCAGCTTAGGACTAGCGGTGCAAGAGACCCAGTACTTC. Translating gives CASSLGLAVQETQYF. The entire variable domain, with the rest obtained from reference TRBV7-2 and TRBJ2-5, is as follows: GAGVSQSPSNKVTEKGKDVELRCDPISGHTALYWYRQSLGQGLEFLIYFQGNSAPDKSGLPSDRFSAERTGGSVSTLTIQRTQQEDSAVYLCASSLGLAVQETQYFGPGTRLLVL.

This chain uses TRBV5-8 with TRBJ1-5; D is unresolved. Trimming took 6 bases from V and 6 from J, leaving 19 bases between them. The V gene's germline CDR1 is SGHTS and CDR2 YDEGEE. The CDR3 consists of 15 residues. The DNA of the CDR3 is TGTGCCAGCACCCTGTCACGACTTACTTCTCAGCCCCAGCATTTT. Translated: CASTLSRLTSQPQHF. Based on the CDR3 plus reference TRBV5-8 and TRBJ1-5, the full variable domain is EAGVTQSPTHLIKTRGQQATLRCSPISGHTSVYWYQQALGLGLQFLLWYDEGEERNRGNFPPRFSGRQFPNYSSELNVNALELEDSALYLCASTLSRLTSQPQHFGDGTRLSIL.

CDR3 DNA: TGTGCCAGCAGCTTGGCCTTCTACAATGAGCAGTTCTTC. Its protein is CASSLAFYNEQFF. This chain uses TRBV5-8 with TRBJ2-1; D call uncertain. Germline assignment: CDR1 SGHTS and CDR2 YDEGEE. With 0 bases removed from V and 3 bases from J, the gap between germline ends came to 4 bases. This CDR3 comprises 13 residues.

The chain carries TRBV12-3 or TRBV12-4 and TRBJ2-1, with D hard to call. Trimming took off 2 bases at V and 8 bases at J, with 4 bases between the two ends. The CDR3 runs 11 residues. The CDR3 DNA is TGTGCCAGCAGTTTATTACATGAGCAGTTCTTC. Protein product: CASSLLHEQFF.

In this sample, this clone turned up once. The CDR3 is CASSGTFVEAFF. For the CDR3, the DNA is TGTGCCAGCAGCGGGACATTTGTTGAAGCTTTCTTT. The genes are TRBV6-6 and TRBJ1-1; tentatively, D is TRBD1 (6 bases). V was pared by 6 bases and J by 7 bases, with 12 bases between. Germline CDR1 MNHNY, CDR2 SVGAGI (reference sequence). The CDR3 is made up of 12 amino acids.

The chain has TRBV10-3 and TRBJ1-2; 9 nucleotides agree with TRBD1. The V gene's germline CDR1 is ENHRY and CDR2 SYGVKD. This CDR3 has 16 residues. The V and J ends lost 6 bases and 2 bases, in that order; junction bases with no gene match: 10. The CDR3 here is CAISAGGQGKNYGYTF. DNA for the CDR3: TGTGCCATCAGCGCCGGTGGACAGGGGAAAAACTATGGCTACACCTTC.

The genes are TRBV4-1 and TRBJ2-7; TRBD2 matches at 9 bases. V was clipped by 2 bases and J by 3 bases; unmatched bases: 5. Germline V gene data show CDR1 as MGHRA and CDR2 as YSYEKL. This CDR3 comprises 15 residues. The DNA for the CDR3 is TGCGCCAGCAGCCAAAGCACACTAGCGGGCTACGAGCAGTACTTC. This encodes CASSQSTLAGYEQYF.